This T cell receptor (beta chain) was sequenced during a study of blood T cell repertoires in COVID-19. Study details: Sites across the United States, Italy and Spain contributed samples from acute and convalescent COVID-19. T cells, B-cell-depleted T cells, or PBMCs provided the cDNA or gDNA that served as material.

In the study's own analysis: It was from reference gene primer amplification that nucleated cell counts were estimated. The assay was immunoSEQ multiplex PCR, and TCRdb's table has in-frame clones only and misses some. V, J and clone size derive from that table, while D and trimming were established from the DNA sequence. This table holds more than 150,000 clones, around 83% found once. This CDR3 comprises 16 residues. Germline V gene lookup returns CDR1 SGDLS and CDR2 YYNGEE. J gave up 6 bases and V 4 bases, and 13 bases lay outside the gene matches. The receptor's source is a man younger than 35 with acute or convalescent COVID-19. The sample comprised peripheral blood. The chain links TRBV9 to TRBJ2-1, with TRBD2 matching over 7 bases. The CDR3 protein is CASSPQGSGVRNEQFF. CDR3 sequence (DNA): TGTGCCAGCAGCCCCCAGGGAAGCGGGGTTCGCAATGAGCAGTTCTTC.